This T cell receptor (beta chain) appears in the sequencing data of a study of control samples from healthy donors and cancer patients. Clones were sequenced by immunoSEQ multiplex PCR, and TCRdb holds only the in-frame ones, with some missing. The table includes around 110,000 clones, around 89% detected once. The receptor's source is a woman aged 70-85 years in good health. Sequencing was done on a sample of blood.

The CDR3 bases are TGTGCCAGCCGGCGCCCCCAGCATTTT. Protein product: CASRRPQHF. The rearrangement links TRBV21-1 to TRBJ1-5. TRBV21-1 counts as a pseudogene. The CDR3 runs 9 residues.